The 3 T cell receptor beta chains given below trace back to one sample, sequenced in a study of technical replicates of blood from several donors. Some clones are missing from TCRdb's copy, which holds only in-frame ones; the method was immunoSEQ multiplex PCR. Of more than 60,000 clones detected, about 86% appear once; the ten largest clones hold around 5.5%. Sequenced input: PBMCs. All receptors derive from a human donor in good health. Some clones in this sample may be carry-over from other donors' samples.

CDR3 nucleotide sequence: TGCGCCAGCAGCTTGACCGGACAGTCCTATAATTCACCCCTCCACTTT. Protein sequence: CASSLTGQSYNSPLHF. The J gene is TRBJ1-6, the V gene TRBV5-1; TRBD1 might be the D (6 bases). V lost 1 base and J 1 base, leaving 9 bases between the germline ends. The germline CDR1 and CDR2 sequences are SGHRS and YFSETQ. CDR3 length equals 16 residues.

DNA for the CDR3: TGTGCCAGCAGCTTACGAGGGCTAGCGGCCCCTCAAGAGACCCAGTACTTC. Encoded protein: CASSLRGLAAPQETQYF. The chain has TRBV7-6 and TRBJ2-5, with TRBD2 matching over 7 bases. Germline loops: CDR1 SGHVS, CDR2 FNYEAQ. Trimming removed 2 bases from V and 2 bases from J; junction bases left unmatched: 11. CDR3 length: 17 amino acids.

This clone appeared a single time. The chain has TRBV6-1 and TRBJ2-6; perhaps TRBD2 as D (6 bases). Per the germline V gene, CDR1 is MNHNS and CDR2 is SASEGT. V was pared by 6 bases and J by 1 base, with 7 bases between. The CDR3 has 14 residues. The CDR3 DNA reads TGTGCCAGCAGAGGGACTTCTGGGGCCAACGTCCTGACTTTC. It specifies CASRGTSGANVLTF.